The present T cell receptor beta chain was sequenced within a study of technical replicates of blood from a handful of donors. After removal of 6 bases from V and 2 bases from J, the junction contained 13 bases not matched to a gene. CDR3 length: 16 amino acids. Germline assignment: CDR1 GTSNPN and CDR2 SVGIG (reference sequence). TCRdb's table, derived via immunoSEQ multiplex PCR, lists solely in-frame clones and lacks some. The table records 95,000 or so clones, 85% to 95% of them present only once. V and J are TRBV30 and TRBJ2-1, with 7 bases matching TRBD2. This receptor was identified in a human donor in good health. The sequencing input was T cells isolated from PBMCs. The CDR3 loop reads CACHTGRGTTYNEQFF. CDR3 bases: TGTGCCTGTCACACTGGGAGGGGAACCACCTACAATGAGCAGTTCTTC.